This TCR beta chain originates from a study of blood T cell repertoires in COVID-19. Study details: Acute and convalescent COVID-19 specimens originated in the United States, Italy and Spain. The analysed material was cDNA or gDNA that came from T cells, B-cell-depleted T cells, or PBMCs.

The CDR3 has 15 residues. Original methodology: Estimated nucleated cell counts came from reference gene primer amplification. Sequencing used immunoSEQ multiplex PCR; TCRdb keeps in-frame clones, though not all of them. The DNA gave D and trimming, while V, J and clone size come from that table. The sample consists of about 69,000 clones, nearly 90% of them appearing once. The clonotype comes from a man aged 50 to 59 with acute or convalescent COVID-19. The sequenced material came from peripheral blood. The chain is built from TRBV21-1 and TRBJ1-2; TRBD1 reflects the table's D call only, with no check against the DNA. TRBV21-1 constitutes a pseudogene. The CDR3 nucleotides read TGTGCCAGCAGGGACAGGGGGCGCGATAGAGGCGGCTACACCTTC. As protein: CASRDRGRDRGGYTF.